The rows below give T cell receptor beta chains drawn from one sample of a study of blood T cell repertoires in COVID-19. The protocol was immunoSEQ multiplex PCR, while the TCRdb copy is restricted to in-frame clones and leaves out a portion. This repertoire shows about 130,000 clones, roughly 80% found once; its top ten account for approximately 6%. Sequencing input: PBMCs or T cells enriched from blood (not recorded which). Receptors were obtained from a woman aged 45-59 years who had recovered from COVID-19. Each CDR3 is given with its conserved first and last residue. The order of the fields is clone size, V gene, J gene, D gene, CDR3 DNA, CDR3 protein. The D gene is left open where the match is weak. Some rows have no size entry. The others give once, few or many, or a class for an expanded clone.

clone_size: .
v_call: TRBV7-9
j_call: TRBJ2-5
d_call: .
cdr3_nt: TGTGCCAGCAGCTTAGGTGTGGGCTCGGAGACCCAGTACTTC
cdr3_aa: CASSLGVGSETQYF

clone_size: few
v_call: TRBV7-2
j_call: TRBJ1-6
d_call: TRBD1
cdr3_nt: TGTGCCAGCAGCCGGGACAGCTTTAATTCACCCCTCCACTTT
cdr3_aa: CASSRDSFNSPLHF

clone_size: few
v_call: TRBV6-1
j_call: TRBJ2-7
d_call: .
cdr3_nt: TGTGCCAGCAGTGAAATCCAGGGAGGGGGCGAGCAGTACTTC
cdr3_aa: CASSEIQGGGEQYF

clone_size: .
v_call: TRBV18
j_call: TRBJ1-2
d_call: .
cdr3_nt: TGTGCCAGCTCACCAGGGGGCAGGGGCTATGGCTACACCTTC
cdr3_aa: CASSPGGRGYGYTF

clone_size: .
v_call: TRBV27
j_call: TRBJ1-1
d_call: .
cdr3_nt: TGTGCCAGCAGTACCCTAGACAGCGTAGCTTTCTTT
cdr3_aa: CASSTLDSVAFF

clone_size: .
v_call: TRBV5-1
j_call: TRBJ1-1
d_call: .
cdr3_nt: TGCGCCAGCAGCTTGAGTCTGGGGGGGGCGAACACTGAAGCTTTCTTT
cdr3_aa: CASSLSLGGANTEAFF

clone_size: .
v_call: TRBV20-1
j_call: TRBJ2-1
d_call: TRBD2
cdr3_nt: TGCAGTGCTAGTCCCCTTATTAGCGGGGCCGGGAATGAGCAGTTCTTC
cdr3_aa: CSASPLISGAGNEQFF

clone_size: .
v_call: TRBV11-1
j_call: TRBJ2-5
d_call: TRBD1
cdr3_nt: TGTGCCAGCAGCTTGGGACAGGGGGACCAAGAGACCCAGTACTTC
cdr3_aa: CASSLGQGDQETQYF

clone_size: .
v_call: TRBV3-1/TRBV3-2
j_call: TRBJ1-1
d_call: .
cdr3_nt: TGTGCCAGCAGCCCCCGTAGGAACACTGAAGCTTTCTTT
cdr3_aa: CASSPRRNTEAFF

clone_size: .
v_call: TRBV7-9
j_call: TRBJ1-4
d_call: .
cdr3_nt: TGTGCCAGCAGCTTAAGCTGGACATCTAATGAAAAACTGTTTTTT
cdr3_aa: CASSLSWTSNEKLFF

clone_size: few
v_call: TRBV6-5
j_call: TRBJ1-5
d_call: TRBD1
cdr3_nt: TGTGCCAGCAGTTACGGGACAGGGGAGGAGTGGCCCCAGCATTTT
cdr3_aa: CASSYGTGEEWPQHF

clone_size: many
v_call: TRBV10-2
j_call: TRBJ1-2
d_call: .
cdr3_nt: TGCGCCAGCAGTGAGTCGGCAGTCTATGGCTACACCTTC
cdr3_aa: CASSESAVYGYTF

clone_size: .
v_call: TRBV5-5
j_call: TRBJ1-5
d_call: TRBD1
cdr3_nt: TGTGCCAGCAGTTCTGCAGGGGGCCTGAATCAGCCCCAGCATTTT
cdr3_aa: CASSSAGGLNQPQHF

clone_size: few
v_call: TRBV28
j_call: TRBJ1-1
d_call: .
cdr3_nt: TGTGCCAGCAGTTTCCCAGATGAAGCTTTCTTT
cdr3_aa: CASSFPDEAFF

clone_size: .
v_call: TRBV21-1
j_call: TRBJ1-4
d_call: .
cdr3_nt: TGTGCCAGCAGCGAAAATGGATATGGGACAGAAGAAAAACTGTTTTTT
cdr3_aa: CASSENGYGTEEKLFF

clone_size: few
v_call: TRBV6-6
j_call: TRBJ1-1
d_call: .
cdr3_nt: TGTGCCAGCAGTCCCCCGGGAGACCAAGCTTTCTTT
cdr3_aa: CASSPPGDQAFF

clone_size: once
v_call: TRBV11-3
j_call: TRBJ2-1
d_call: TRBD1
cdr3_nt: TGTGCCAGCAGCACCTGGGACAGGGCGGGGGCAAATGAGCAGTTCTTC
cdr3_aa: CASSTWDRAGANEQFF

clone_size: .
v_call: TRBV10-1
j_call: TRBJ1-6
d_call: .
cdr3_nt: TGCGCCAGCAGTGCGGCGGCTTCTCGGCCCCTCCACTTT
cdr3_aa: CASSAAASRPLHF

clone_size: few
v_call: TRBV5-1
j_call: TRBJ1-5
d_call: .
cdr3_nt: TGCGCCAGCAGCACAGGGAGCAATCAGCCCCAGCATTTT
cdr3_aa: CASSTGSNQPQHF

clone_size: many
v_call: TRBV4-1
j_call: TRBJ1-3
d_call: .
cdr3_nt: TGCGCCAGCAGCCAGAGCTTGGAGGTCGAGTCCCGAAACACCATATATTTT
cdr3_aa: CASSQSLEVESRNTIYF

clone_size: .
v_call: TRBV2
j_call: TRBJ1-2
d_call: .
cdr3_nt: TGTGCCAGGGGACCGGGACATCAAGCTAACTATGGCTACACCTTC
cdr3_aa: CARGPGHQANYGYTF

clone_size: .
v_call: TRBV5-4
j_call: TRBJ2-5
d_call: .
cdr3_nt: TGTGCCAGCAGCCCTCCAGGGAGGGGGGGCGTTGGAGAGACCCAGTACTTC
cdr3_aa: CASSPPGRGGVGETQYF

clone_size: .
v_call: TRBV30
j_call: TRBJ2-2
d_call: TRBD1
cdr3_nt: TGTGCCTGGAGTGAAGGACAGGGGGAAGTGGAGGAGCTGTTTTTT
cdr3_aa: CAWSEGQGEVEELFF

clone_size: .
v_call: TRBV2
j_call: TRBJ1-2
d_call: .
cdr3_nt: TGTGCCAGCAGTGTTGGGGCAGGGCTAAGTGGCTACACCTTC
cdr3_aa: CASSVGAGLSGYTF

clone_size: many
v_call: TRBV9
j_call: TRBJ1-1
d_call: TRBD1
cdr3_nt: TGTGCCAGCAGCGTGACAGGGACGAACACTGAAGCTTTCTTT
cdr3_aa: CASSVTGTNTEAFF

clone_size: .
v_call: TRBV19
j_call: TRBJ1-1
d_call: TRBD1
cdr3_nt: TGTGCCAGTAGACCGGGACAGATCACTGAAGCTTTCTTT
cdr3_aa: CASRPGQITEAFF

clone_size: .
v_call: TRBV7-9
j_call: TRBJ2-1
d_call: .
cdr3_nt: TGTGCCAGCAGCTTAGAACTCCCGGGGAATGAGCAGTTCTTC
cdr3_aa: CASSLELPGNEQFF

clone_size: .
v_call: TRBV6-6
j_call: TRBJ1-1
d_call: TRBD1
cdr3_nt: TGTGCCAGCAGTCGTCCGGGACAGGGGACTGAAGCTTTCTTT
cdr3_aa: CASSRPGQGTEAFF

clone_size: .
v_call: TRBV7-8
j_call: TRBJ1-2
d_call: .
cdr3_nt: TGTGCCAGCACCCCCGGGACACCAGCTAACTATGGCTACACCTTC
cdr3_aa: CASTPGTPANYGYTF

clone_size: many
v_call: TRBV10-3
j_call: TRBJ2-2
d_call: .
cdr3_nt: TGTGCCATCAGACAGTTCCTAGGCCCCGGGCCCGGAGGGACCGGGGAGCTGTTTTTT
cdr3_aa: CAIRQFLGPGPGGTGELFF

clone_size: .
v_call: TRBV18
j_call: TRBJ1-6
d_call: .
cdr3_nt: TGTGCCAGCTCCCTGGTGTTGGGAGGCGATAATTCACCCCTCCACTTT
cdr3_aa: CASSLVLGGDNSPLHF

clone_size: .
v_call: TRBV5-4
j_call: TRBJ2-3
d_call: .
cdr3_nt: TGTGCCAGCGCCTACGAGGGCGGGTGGAGGGCAGATACGCAGTATTTT
cdr3_aa: CASAYEGGWRADTQYF

clone_size: .
v_call: TRBV9
j_call: TRBJ2-1
d_call: .
cdr3_nt: TGTGCCAGCGGGACATCCAGCGTCAATGAGCAGTTCTTC
cdr3_aa: CASGTSSVNEQFF

clone_size: .
v_call: TRBV4-2
j_call: TRBJ2-1
d_call: TRBD1
cdr3_nt: TGTGCCAGCAGCCCCGGGACAGGGGAATACAATGAGCAGTTCTTC
cdr3_aa: CASSPGTGEYNEQFF

clone_size: .
v_call: TRBV5-1
j_call: TRBJ2-5
d_call: TRBD2
cdr3_nt: TGCGCCAGCAGCTTAATAGCGGGGGTTGAGACCCAGTACTTC
cdr3_aa: CASSLIAGVETQYF